The 6 T cell receptor beta chains below come from one sample, sequenced in a study of T cell repertoires in cytomegalovirus infection. Their target antigens are unknown. TCRdb re-analysed the reads in MiXCR, keeping a single row per CDR3 protein. The sample includes about 700,000 distinct CDR3 sequences, roughly 33% seen only once; the top ten take roughly 18%. Here the sequenced sample was cultured PBMCs, taken from culture after CMV antigen stimulation. The receptors here all came from a human donor in good health (CMV status not recorded). Some clones in this sample may be carry-over from other donors' samples.

The chain couples TRBV19 to TRBJ2-6; 10 positions agree with TRBD1. Germline-derived CDR1 and CDR2 are LNHDA and SQIVND (reference sequence). Trimming at V came to 8 bases and at J to 0 bases, leaving 7 bases not matched to a gene. The CDR3 covers 17 residues. CDR3 DNA sequence: TGTGCCAGTCGTCACGGGACAGGGGCCTCTGGGGCCAACGTCCTGACTTTC. The encoded protein is CASRHGTGASGANVLTF.

This clonotype has a count of ten or more. The chain couples TRBV7-8 to TRBJ2-7; TRBD1 aligns across 9 bases. Trimming removed 5 bases from V and 0 bases from J; junction bases left unmatched: 5. From germline, CDR1 is SGHVS and CDR2 FQNEAQ. The CDR3 sequence is 15 residues long. The CDR3 loop is CASSPRDRASYEQYF. The CDR3 DNA reads as TGTGCCAGCAGCCCACGGGACAGGGCCTCCTACGAGCAGTACTTC.

This clonotype was seen more than once but under ten times. The rearrangement uses TRBV19 and TRBJ1-2; 7 bases fit TRBD1. This CDR3 has 14 amino acids. Germline lookup yields CDR1 LNHDA and CDR2 SQIVND (reference sequence). After removal of 9 bases from V and 6 bases from J, the junction contained 13 bases not matched to a gene. The chain's CDR3 is CARTHTQGVDGYTF. The CDR3 DNA follows: TGTGCCAGGACTCACACGCAGGGGGTGGATGGCTACACCTTC.

This clonotype was observed a few times. The chain recombines TRBV7-6 with TRBJ2-5; no reliable D call. CDR3 length equals 14 residues. Germline V lookup: CDR1 SGHVS, CDR2 FNYEAQ. The ends were cut back, 5 bases at V and 7 bases at J, with 17 bases in the middle. In nucleotides, the CDR3 is TGTGCCAGCAGCCCCCCCGGGCTGCGAGGGACCCAGTACTTC. Translation: CASSPPGLRGTQYF.

This clonotype was counted a few times. This sequence joins TRBV12-3 or TRBV12-4 and TRBJ2-1; 8 positions agree with TRBD2. Trimming cost V 6 bases and J 9 bases; bases outside gene matches: 13. The CDR3 is made up of 15 amino acids. The CDR3: CASSLTSANFLEQFF. CDR3 nucleotide sequence: TGTGCCAGCAGCTTGACTAGCGCCAACTTTCTTGAGCAGTTCTTC.

The rearrangement joins TRBV4-1 to TRBJ1-3; D gene uncertain. The V gene's germline CDR1 is MGHRA and CDR2 YSYEKL. The CDR3 is 13 residues long. V lost 0 bases to trimming and J lost 5 bases, with 5 bases between them. The CDR3 reads CASSQDDRNTIYF. The CDR3 region has the DNA TGCGCCAGCAGCCAAGATGACCGAAACACCATATATTTT.